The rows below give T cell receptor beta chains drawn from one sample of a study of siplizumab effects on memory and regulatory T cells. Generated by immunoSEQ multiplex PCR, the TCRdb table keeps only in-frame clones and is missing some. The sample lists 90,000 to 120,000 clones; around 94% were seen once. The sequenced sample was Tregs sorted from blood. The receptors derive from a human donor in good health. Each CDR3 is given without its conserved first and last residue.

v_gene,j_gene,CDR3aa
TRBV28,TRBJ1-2,ATKPPTGLYGYT
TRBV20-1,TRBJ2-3,SARATDTQY
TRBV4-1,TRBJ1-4,ASSQASGRLNEKLF
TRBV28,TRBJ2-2,ASRLKWEQGANTGELF
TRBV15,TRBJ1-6,ATWVGRDNSPLH
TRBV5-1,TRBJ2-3,ASSLASGLAGVTDTQY
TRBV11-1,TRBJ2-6,ASSFGLSGANVLT
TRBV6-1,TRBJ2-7,ASNAMYEQY
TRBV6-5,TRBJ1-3,ASSYKGSGNTIY
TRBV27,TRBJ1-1,ASSFKGSTEAF
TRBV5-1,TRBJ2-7,ASSLLASSSYEQY
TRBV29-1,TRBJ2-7,SAGQDYEQY
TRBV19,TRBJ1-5,ASRLERQPQH
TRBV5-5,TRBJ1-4,ASSLSRVNEKLF
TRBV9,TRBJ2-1,ASSVRLGSYNEQF
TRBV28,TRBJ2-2,ASRRPGQGRTGELF
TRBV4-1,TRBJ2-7,ASSLGPSGNPYEQY
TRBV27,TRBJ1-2,ASSPRDTSRGYT
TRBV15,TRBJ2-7,ATSRDLGSWEQY
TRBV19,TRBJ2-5,ASRIPRVSRDLETQY
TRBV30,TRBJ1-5,AWSVRALGSQPQH
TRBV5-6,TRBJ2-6,ASSVFAGANVLT
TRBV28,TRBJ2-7,ASSFSSYEQY
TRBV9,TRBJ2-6,ASSQGAGANVLT
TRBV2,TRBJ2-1,ASSVERGLYNEQF
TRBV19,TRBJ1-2,ASRGGGDYGYT
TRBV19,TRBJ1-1,ASRTTNTNTEAF
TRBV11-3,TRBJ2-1,ASSPRTGTASYNEQF
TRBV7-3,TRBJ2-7,ASSLGLAGDEQY
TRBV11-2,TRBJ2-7,ASSSKGPYEQY
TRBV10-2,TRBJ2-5,ASSDPFSASGVQETQY
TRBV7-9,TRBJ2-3,ASSSQFRGRPKGAQY
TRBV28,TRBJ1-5,ASRATGGVGNQPQH